This T cell receptor (beta chain) came from a study of cytomegalovirus exposure and HLA in healthy donors. Both 60 Vbeta primers and 13 Jbeta primers went into the PCR. The data were produced by immunoSEQ multiplex PCR, yet TCRdb's version contains in-frame clones alone and is incomplete. The top ten hold 1.5% to 2% of the sample, which has 150,000 to 200,000 clones, 70% to 90% seen once. Germline V CDR1 and CDR2: MGHRA, YSYEKL. The V and J ends lost 3 bases and 8 bases respectively, with 19 bases between them. The CDR3 runs to 15 residues. The sample holds a few counts of this clone. The clonotype originates from a young woman in good health and CMV-seronegative. This sequence joins TRBV4-1 and TRBJ1-2, with D possibly TRBD1 on 5 matching bases. The specimen sequenced was PBMCs. CDR3 sequence: CASSQAGHQIRGYTF. The DNA of the CDR3 is TGCGCCAGCAGCCAGGCCGGACACCAGATCCGAGGCTACACCTTC.